In its sample, the clone carrying this T cell receptor (beta chain) was seen many times. The sample is drawn from a study of regulatory T cells in long-lasting Graves disease. CDR1 and CDR2 from the germline V gene are LGHDT and YNNKEL (reference sequence). With 3 bases removed from V and 3 bases from J, the gap between germline ends came to 9 bases. CDR3 length equals 13 residues. Arm-PCR of CDR3 regions with iRepertoire HTBI primers generated TCR beta libraries. TCRdb itself ran the multiplex PCR reads through MiXCR, one entry per CDR3 protein. Of 300,000 or so distinct CDR3 sequences listed, roughly a fifth are singletons. Time point reported: persistent/refractory GD, antithyroid drugs over 5 years with positive TRAb. The TCR library used RNA extracted from PBMCs.

The origin of this receptor is a female donor with Graves disease. J is TRBJ2-7 and V is TRBV3-1; D remains ambiguous. The source was peripheral blood mononuclear cells (PBMCs), collected when the disease was refractory, from a patient treated with antithyroid drugs. Here the CDR3 reads CASSQAVNYEQYF. The CDR3 nucleotides are TGTGCCAGCAGCCAGGCGGTTAACTACGAGCAGTACTTC.